These 7 T cell receptor beta chains were all obtained from the same sample, sequenced in a study of cytomegalovirus exposure and HLA in healthy donors (dated by TCRdb to the late 2010s). Libraries were constructed by the immunoSEQ multiplex PCR assay. A mixture of 60 forward primers for TCR Vbeta segments and 13 reverse primers for TCR Jbeta segments was used in the multiplex PCR. TCRdb obtained this table from immuneACCESS and retained in-frame rearrangements with V and J assigned. These tables miss some clones; where compared with another copy, unresolved V genes account for less than half of the shortfall, and the remainder is unexplained. Within this sample are 100,000 to 150,000 clones, with 50% to 75% of them counted one time only. The ten biggest clones cover around 2.5% of the sample. Material: PBMCs. These TCRs come from a woman in her thirties or forties in good health and CMV-seronegative.

This chain uses TRBV5-5 with TRBJ2-7, with 8 bases matching TRBD2. This CDR3 is 16 amino acids long. Trimming cost V 4 bases and J 2 bases; bases outside gene matches: 11. CDR1 SGHKS and CDR2 YYEKEE come from the germline V gene (reference sequence). The CDR3 loop is CASSRGQAGDPYEQYF. The CDR3 region has the DNA TGTGCCAGCAGCCGGGGCCAAGCGGGGGACCCCTACGAGCAGTACTTC.

This rearrangement joins TRBV5-1 to TRBJ1-1; a possible D gene is TRBD1 (5 bases). Deletions cut 2 bases from V and 1 base from J, with 15 bases between. The CDR3 spans 16 residues. Germline assignment: CDR1 SGHRS and CDR2 YFSETQ. CDR3 amino acids: CASSLVGGGANTEAFF. In DNA, the CDR3 is TGCGCCAGCAGCTTAGTGGGGGGGGGAGCGAACACTGAAGCTTTCTTT. The variable domain in full, with the rest retrieved from reference TRBV5-1 and TRBJ1-1, is KAGVTQTPRYLIKTRGQQVTLSCSPISGHRSVSWYQQTPGQGLQFLFEYFSETQRNKGNFPGRFSGRQFSNSRSEMNVSTLELGDSALYLCASSLVGGGANTEAFFGQGTRLTVV.

The chain recombines TRBV5-1 with TRBJ1-1; 8 bases map to TRBD1. Germline CDR1 SGHRS, CDR2 YFSETQ. The CDR3 length is 15 residues. Trimming took 3 bases from V and 0 from J; bases not matched to a gene: 4. The CDR3 sequence is CASSSWDRMNTEAFF. DNA of the CDR3: TGCGCCAGCAGCTCATGGGACAGGATGAACACTGAAGCTTTCTTT.

This clone turned up a few times. The chain links TRBV6-5 to TRBJ2-7, with 10 bases matching TRBD1. This CDR3 is built from 15 residues. Germline lookup yields CDR1 MNHEY and CDR2 SVGAGI. After removal of 6 bases from V and 4 bases from J, the junction contained 9 bases not matched to a gene. The DNA of the CDR3 is TGTGCCAGCAGAGAACCGGGACAGGGGAGGTACGAGCAGTACTTC. Its translation: CASREPGQGRYEQYF.

J is TRBJ2-2 and V is TRBV25-1; weak D call: TRBD2 (5 bases). V dropped 11 bases and J dropped 2 bases, with 12 bases sitting between them. Looked up from germline, CDR1 is MGHDK and CDR2 is SYGVNS. CDR3 length: 13 amino acids. For the CDR3, the DNA is TGTGCCTCCGAGAGGGCAAACACCGGGGAGCTGTTTTTT. Protein sequence: CASERANTGELFF.

This clone was recorded only once. The chain links TRBV6-5 to TRBJ2-7; D is perhaps TRBD2 (5 bases). Germline values: CDR1 MNHEY, CDR2 SVGAGI. Trimming removed 0 bases at V and 7 bases at J, with 13 bases between. The CDR3 contains 14 residues. CDR3 amino acids: CASSYSNLGEEQYF. The CDR3 DNA reads TGTGCCAGCAGTTACTCGAATCTCGGGGAAGAGCAGTACTTC.

The chain combines TRBV6-1 with TRBJ2-2; 7 bases are shared with TRBD2. V lost 4 bases to trimming and J lost 3 bases; unmatched junction nucleotides: 5. Germline-derived CDR1 and CDR2 are MNHNS and SASEGT. The CDR3 runs to 15 residues. The chain's CDR3 is CASSARGDYTGELFF. In DNA, the CDR3 is TGTGCCAGCAGTGCTCGGGGGGACTACACCGGGGAGCTGTTTTTT.